The 29 T cell receptor beta chains below were found in one sample sequenced in a study of control samples from healthy donors and cancer patients. Sequencing used immunoSEQ multiplex PCR; TCRdb keeps in-frame clones, though not all of them. The sample consists of about 49,000 clones, around 86% of them appearing once. Sequencing was done on a sample of PBMCs. Receptor source: a woman aged 45-60 years with lung cancer.

The chain has TRBV28 and TRBJ2-5; D remains ambiguous. The germline V gene encodes CDR1 MDHEN and CDR2 SYDVKM. V was trimmed by 6 bases and J by 0 bases, leaving 14 bases between them. The CDR3 contains 15 residues. CDR3 residues: CASSPGSSYQETQYF. In DNA form, the CDR3 reads TGTGCCAGCAGCCCCGGGTCCTCGTACCAAGAGACCCAGTACTTC.

The gene calls are TRBV7-9 and TRBJ2-7; D unresolved. The V gene lost 7 bases and the J gene lost 6 bases, with 22 bases spanning the gap. The CDR3 sequence is 15 residues long. Germline-derived CDR1 and CDR2 are SEHNR and FQNEAQ (reference sequence). The DNA for the CDR3 is TGTGCCAGCACCACAAATGATGGATTGCTGGGCGAGCAGTACTTC. As protein: CASTTNDGLLGEQYF.

The chain combines TRBV5-1 with TRBJ1-4; 10 bases are a match to TRBD1. The length of the CDR3 is 14 residues. Trimming at V came to 4 bases and at J to 8 bases, leaving 5 bases not matched to a gene. Germline V lookup: CDR1 SGHRS, CDR2 YFSETQ. This chain's CDR3 is CASSAGQGLEKLFF. The CDR3 nucleotides read TGCGCCAGCAGCGCGGGACAGGGGCTAGAAAAACTGTTTTTT.

The chain carries TRBV6-6 and TRBJ1-5; D unresolved. Germline assignment: CDR1 MNHNY and CDR2 SVGAGI (reference sequence). V lost 0 bases and J lost 4, with 7 bases in between. The CDR3 is made up of 14 amino acids. Here the CDR3 reads CASSYSAGNQPQHF. Written as DNA, the CDR3 is TGTGCCAGCAGTTACTCGGCAGGTAATCAGCCCCAGCATTTT.

This clone was observed once. The chain employs TRBV6-5 and TRBJ1-2, with D hard to call. Trimming took off 8 bases at V and 0 bases at J, with 4 bases between the two ends. The CDR3 runs 11 residues. Per the germline V gene, CDR1 is MNHEY and CDR2 is SVGAGI. CDR3 loop: CASGANYGYTF. The CDR3 DNA is TGTGCCAGCGGGGCTAACTATGGCTACACCTTC.

CDR3 nucleotide sequence: TGTGCCAGCAGTTTACGACTTAACAATGAGCAGTTCTTC. As protein: CASSLRLNNEQFF. This sequence joins TRBV6-5 and TRBJ2-1; D not resolved. Trimming stripped 4 bases from V and 5 bases from J, with 9 bases between. Germline lookup yields CDR1 MNHEY and CDR2 SVGAGI. This CDR3 has 13 amino acids.

V is TRBV27 and J is TRBJ2-7; either TRBD1 or TRBD2 may fit D (5 bases each). Germline values: CDR1 MNHEY, CDR2 SMNVEV (reference sequence). The V and J ends lost 6 bases and 7 bases respectively, with 22 bases between them. The CDR3 sequence is 15 residues long. The CDR3 coding sequence is TGTGCCAGCAGGCCCGGGACGGATAGCCCTTGGGAGCAGTACTTC. This sequence encodes CASRPGTDSPWEQYF.

The chain carries TRBV7-2 and TRBJ1-1; D possibly corresponds to TRBD1 (6 bases). Trimming removed 5 bases from V and 3 bases from J, with 13 bases in between. This CDR3 is built from 14 residues. From germline, CDR1 is SGHTA and CDR2 FQGNSA. In DNA form, the CDR3 reads TGTGCCAGCAGCCTCAGGGGAGGTTACACTGAAGCTTTCTTT. Protein sequence: CASSLRGGYTEAFF.

The rearrangement uses TRBV6-2 or TRBV6-3 and TRBJ1-2; TRBD1 agrees at 7 bases. The CDR3 loop spans 16 amino acids. Germline V CDR1 and CDR2: MNHEY, SVGEGT. Losses at the gene ends were 1 base for V and 5 bases for J; bases not matched to a gene: 10. CDR3: CASSYFRTGGSYGYTF. CDR3 coding DNA: TGTGCCAGCAGTTACTTTCGGACAGGAGGCTCGTATGGCTACACCTTC.

The chain carries TRBV7-2 and TRBJ1-2, with D uncertain. CDR3 length equals 13 residues. V lost 1 base and J 7 bases, leaving 10 bases between the germline ends. CDR1 and CDR2 (germline): SGHTA, FQGNSA. This chain's CDR3 is CASSLGAGGGYTF. CDR3 coding DNA: TGTGCCAGCAGCTTAGGAGCTGGAGGTGGCTACACCTTC.

The chain carries TRBV28 and TRBJ2-1; perhaps TRBD2 as D (6 bases). The length of the CDR3 is 15 residues. Between the trimmed V and J ends, which lost 4 bases and 9 bases, there was a span of 19 bases. Germline lookup yields CDR1 MDHEN and CDR2 SYDVKM. DNA of the CDR3: TGTGCCAGCAGTTCCTCGGGGACTCGCCATTCTGAGCAGTTCTTC. Its protein product is CASSSSGTRHSEQFF.

V usage is TRBV5-1 and J usage is TRBJ1-1; D unclear. Trimming took off 5 bases at V and 0 bases at J, with 11 bases between the two ends. This CDR3 is built from 14 residues. The V gene's germline CDR1 is SGHRS and CDR2 YFSETQ. This CDR3 is CASRDESLNTEAFF. The CDR3 region has the DNA TGCGCCAGCAGGGACGAATCCTTGAACACTGAAGCTTTCTTT.

There are a few counts of this clone. CDR3 coding DNA: TGCAGCGTTCTCAGCTTGGACAGAACTAATGAAAAACTGTTTTTT. Translation: CSVLSLDRTNEKLFF. The gene calls are TRBV29-1 and TRBJ1-4, with D maybe TRBD1 (6 bases). V lost 5 bases, J lost 1 base, and 14 bases lay in between. The germline V gene encodes CDR1 SQVTM and CDR2 ANQGSEA. This CDR3 spans 15 amino acids.

This sequence joins TRBV3-1 (or the pseudogene TRBV3-2) and TRBJ1-1, with D perhaps matching TRBD1 (5 bases). This CDR3 region has 17 residues. V lost 1 base and J lost 5, with 20 bases in between. Germline V lookup: CDR1 LGHDT, CDR2 YNNKEL (reference sequence). Here the CDR3 DNA reads TGTGCCAGCAGCCAAGCCTCCTCGACAGTTGGGGGAACTGAAGCTTTCTTT. Translated: CASSQASSTVGGTEAFF.

This chain joins TRBV9 and TRBJ2-3; possibly TRBD2 for D (5 bases). The length of the CDR3 is 15 residues. V lost 0 bases and J 1 base, leaving 9 bases between the germline ends. From germline, CDR1 is SGDLS and CDR2 YYNGEE. CDR3 sequence (DNA): TGTGCCAGCAGCGTAGCGGACGGGGGCACAGATACGCAGTATTTT. It yields the protein CASSVADGGTDTQYF.

The chain carries TRBV18 and TRBJ2-4; tentatively, D is TRBD2 (6 bases). Trimming removed 5 bases at V and 2 bases at J, with 16 bases between. Germline lookup yields CDR1 KGHSH and CDR2 LQKENI. The CDR3 is made up of 16 amino acids. CDR3 in DNA: TGTGCCAGCTCAACGGAGGGCAGGGCCTCCAAAAACATTCAGTACTTC. As protein: CASSTEGRASKNIQYF.

In the case of this clone: Germline and junction disagree at one end, which may indicate a read error. This CDR3 is also generated by other DNA sequences in the sample. This chain joins TRBV7-3 and TRBJ2-3; D is possibly TRBD2 (6 bases). CDR3 length: 14 residues. Germline CDR1 is SGHTA and CDR2 is FQGTGA. In DNA form, the CDR3 reads TGTGCCAGCAGCCCCATGACTAGTTCAGATACACAGTATTTT. Translation gives CASSPMTSSDTQYF.

This chain uses TRBV11-3 with TRBJ1-3, with no clear D. V dropped 5 bases and J dropped 2 bases, with 10 bases sitting between them. Per germline, CDR1 SGHNT and CDR2 YENEEA. This CDR3 comprises 14 residues. Here the CDR3 DNA reads TGTGCCAGCAGCCAGAGGGTCACTGGAAACACCATATATTTT. It codes for CASSQRVTGNTIYF.

The chain employs TRBV6-2 or TRBV6-3 and TRBJ1-2; no definite D call. The CDR3 spans 15 residues. Trimming took off 2 bases at V and 1 base at J, with 11 bases between the two ends. Germline V gene sequence: CDR1 MNHEY, CDR2 SVGEGT. CDR3 DNA sequence: TGTGCCAGCAGTTACAGCAGAGCGGGTAACTATGGCTACACCTTC. Translated: CASSYSRAGNYGYTF.

This chain links TRBV18 with TRBJ1-1, with 8 bases matching TRBD1. The CDR3 totals 17 residues. J gave up 1 base and V 2 bases, and 9 bases lay outside the gene matches. The V gene's germline CDR1 is KGHSH and CDR2 LQKENI. CDR3 DNA: TGTGCCAGCTCACCAATTTCCGGAGGACAGGGGAACACTGAAGCTTTCTTT. Translating it yields CASSPISGGQGNTEAFF.

The chain joins TRBV5-1 to TRBJ2-5; 12 bases fit TRBD1. V lost 4 bases to trimming and J lost 5 bases; unmatched junction nucleotides: 3. The V gene's germline CDR1 is SGHRS and CDR2 YFSETQ. The CDR3 is made up of 14 amino acids. The CDR3 protein is CASSPGQGAETQYF. In nucleotides, the CDR3 is TGCGCCAGCAGCCCGGGACAGGGGGCGGAGACCCAGTACTTC. The full variable domain, its missing parts supplied by reference TRBV5-1 and TRBJ2-5, is KAGVTQTPRYLIKTRGQQVTLSCSPISGHRSVSWYQQTPGQGLQFLFEYFSETQRNKGNFPGRFSGRQFSNSRSEMNVSTLELGDSALYLCASSPGQGAETQYFGPGTRLLVL.

The chain joins TRBV5-1 to TRBJ2-3; D might be TRBD2 (6 bases). V was shortened by 0 bases and J by 4 bases, with 12 bases between the two germline ends. The CDR3 consists of 15 residues. Germline CDR1 and CDR2: SGHRS and YFSETQ. CDR3 DNA: TGCGCCAGCAGCTTGGGGCAGGGAGGTTCAGATACGCAGTATTTT. The encoded protein is CASSLGQGGSDTQYF.

V usage is TRBV27 and J usage is TRBJ2-7, with D maybe TRBD1 (6 bases). V shed 4 bases and J shed 6 bases, with 7 bases lying between them. CDR1 and CDR2 from the germline V gene are MNHEY and SMNVEV (reference sequence). The CDR3 runs 11 residues. CDR3 in DNA: TGTGCCAGCAGTTCACAGGGCGAGCAGTACTTC. It translates to CASSSQGEQYF.

This clone came up once. The chain employs TRBV10-3 and TRBJ2-1, with TRBD2 identical over 13 bases. The V segment lost 7 bases and the J segment 7 bases; nucleotides outside the gene matches: 10. CDR1 ENHRY and CDR2 SYGVKD come from the germline V gene. The CDR3 is 16 residues long. The CDR3 here is CAITGLAGAGGNEQFF. The CDR3 DNA sequence: TGTGCCATCACCGGACTAGCGGGGGCCGGAGGGAATGAGCAGTTCTTC.

The rearrangement joins TRBV6-2 or TRBV6-3 to TRBJ1-2; D gene uncertain. The germline gives CDR1 MNHEY, CDR2 SVGEGT. V gave up 4 bases and J gave up 7 bases, with 10 bases separating them. The CDR3 has 12 residues. CDR3 protein: CASSFDRPGYTF. CDR3 DNA sequence: TGTGCCAGCAGTTTCGACCGGCCTGGCTACACCTTC.

The V call is TRBV30, the J call TRBJ2-6; no firm D call. The length of the CDR3 is 16 residues. V lost 0 bases to trimming and J lost 2 bases, with 11 bases between them. The germline gives CDR1 GTSNPN, CDR2 SVGIG (reference sequence). The CDR3 region has the DNA TGTGCCTGGAGTGTACCCAGAATACCTGGGGCCAACGTCCTGACTTTC. This translates into CAWSVPRIPGANVLTF.

The chain carries TRBV2 and TRBJ1-1; 7 bases line up with TRBD1. Germline loops: CDR1 SNHLY, CDR2 FYNNEI. The CDR3 spans 14 residues. V lost 9 bases and J lost 5; bases outside the gene matches: 12. This CDR3 reads CARSPTGTRTEAFF. CDR3 bases: TGTGCCAGATCCCCGACAGGGACAAGGACTGAAGCTTTCTTT.

J is TRBJ2-3 and V is TRBV15, with no clear D. Germline V lookup: CDR1 LNHNV, CDR2 YYDKDF (reference sequence). Trimming took off 5 bases at V and 1 base at J, with 10 bases between the two ends. This CDR3 comprises 14 residues. Here the CDR3 DNA reads TGTGCCACCAGCCTAGGGCAGGGCACAGATACGCAGTATTTT. Translation: CATSLGQGTDTQYF.

The chain carries TRBV19 and TRBJ2-1; 9 bases fit TRBD1. J was trimmed by 4 bases and V by 6 bases; bases with no gene match: 7. This CDR3 has 15 amino acids. The germline V gene encodes CDR1 LNHDA and CDR2 SQIVND (reference sequence). For the CDR3, the DNA is TGTGCCAGTAGCCCGACCGGGACAGGGTACAATGAGCAGTTCTTC. Protein: CASSPTGTGYNEQFF. Based on the CDR3 plus reference TRBV19 and TRBJ2-1, the full variable domain is DGGITQSPKYLFRKEGQNVTLSCEQNLNHDAMYWYRQDPGQGLRLIYYSQIVNDFQKGDIAEGYSVSREKKESFPLTVTSAQKNPTAFYLCASSPTGTGYNEQFFGPGTRLTVL.